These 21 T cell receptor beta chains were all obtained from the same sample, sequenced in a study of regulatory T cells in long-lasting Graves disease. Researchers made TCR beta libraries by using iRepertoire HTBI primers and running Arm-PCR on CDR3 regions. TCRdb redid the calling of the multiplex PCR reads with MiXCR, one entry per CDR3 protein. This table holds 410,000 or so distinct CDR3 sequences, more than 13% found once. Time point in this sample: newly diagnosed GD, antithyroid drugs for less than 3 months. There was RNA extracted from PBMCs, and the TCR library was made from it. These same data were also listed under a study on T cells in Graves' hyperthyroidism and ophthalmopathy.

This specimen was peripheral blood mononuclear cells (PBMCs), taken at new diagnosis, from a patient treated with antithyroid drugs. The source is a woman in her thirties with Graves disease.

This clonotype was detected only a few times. As DNA, the CDR3 is TGCGCCAGCAGCCAAGGTACTAGGAGCTCCTACGAGCAGTACTTC. Protein sequence: CASSQGTRSSYEQYF. This chain links TRBV4-1 with TRBJ2-7, with D maybe TRBD2 (5 bases). Trimming stripped 1 base from V and 0 bases from J, with 10 bases between. The CDR3 loop spans 15 amino acids. Germline V CDR1 and CDR2: MGHRA, YSYEKL.

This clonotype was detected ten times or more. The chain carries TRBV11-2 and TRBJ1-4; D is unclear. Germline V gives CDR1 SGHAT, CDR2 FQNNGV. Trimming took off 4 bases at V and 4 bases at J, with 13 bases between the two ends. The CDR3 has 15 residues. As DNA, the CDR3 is TGTGCCAGCAGCTCCCCGGGAGCGAGTAATGAAAAACTGTTTTTT. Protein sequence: CASSSPGASNEKLFF. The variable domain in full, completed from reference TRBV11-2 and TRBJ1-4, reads EAGVAQSPRYKIIEKRQSVAFWCNPISGHATLYWYQQILGQGPKLLIQFQNNGVVDDSQLPKDRFSAERLKGVDSTLKIQPAKLEDSAVYLCASSSPGASNEKLFFGSGTQLSVL.

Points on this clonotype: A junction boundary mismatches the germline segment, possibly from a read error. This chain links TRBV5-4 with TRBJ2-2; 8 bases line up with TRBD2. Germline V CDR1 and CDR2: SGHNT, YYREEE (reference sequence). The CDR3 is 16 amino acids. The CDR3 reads CANSGGLGWNTGELFF. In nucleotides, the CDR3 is TGTGCCAACAGCGGGGGACTAGGGTGGAACACCGGGGAGCTGTTTTTT.

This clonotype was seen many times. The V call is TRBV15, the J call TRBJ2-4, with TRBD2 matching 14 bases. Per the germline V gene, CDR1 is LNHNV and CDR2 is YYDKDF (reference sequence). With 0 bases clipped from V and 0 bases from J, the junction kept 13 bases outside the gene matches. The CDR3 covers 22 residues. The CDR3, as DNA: TGTGCCACCAGCAGAGATTCTAGCCGCGGACTAGCGGGAGGACTAGCCAAAAACATTCAGTACTTC. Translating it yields CATSRDSSRGLAGGLAKNIQYF.

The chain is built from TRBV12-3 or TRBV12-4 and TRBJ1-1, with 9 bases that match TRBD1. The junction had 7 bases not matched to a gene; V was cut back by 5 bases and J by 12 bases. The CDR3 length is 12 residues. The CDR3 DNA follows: TGTGCCAGCAGTCCGGACAGGGGCGGCACTTTCTTT. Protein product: CASSPDRGGTFF.

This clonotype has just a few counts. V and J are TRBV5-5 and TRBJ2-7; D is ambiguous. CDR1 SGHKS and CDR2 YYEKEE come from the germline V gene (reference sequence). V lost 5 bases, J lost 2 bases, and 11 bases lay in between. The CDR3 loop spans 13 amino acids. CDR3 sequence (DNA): TGTGCCAGCAGTCCCGTGGGTACCTACGAGCAGTACTTC. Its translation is CASSPVGTYEQYF. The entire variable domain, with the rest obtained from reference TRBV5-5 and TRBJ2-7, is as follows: DAGVTQSPTHLIKTRGQQVTLRCSPISGHKSVSWYQQVLGQGPQFIFQYYEKEERGRGNFPDRFSARQFPNYSSELNVNALLLGDSALYLCASSPVGTYEQYFGPGTRLTVT.

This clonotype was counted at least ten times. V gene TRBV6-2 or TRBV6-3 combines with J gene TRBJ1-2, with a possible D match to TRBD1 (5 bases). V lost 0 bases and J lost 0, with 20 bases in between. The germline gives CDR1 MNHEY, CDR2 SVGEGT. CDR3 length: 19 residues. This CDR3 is CASSYSIFGAALANYGYTF. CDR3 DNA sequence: TGTGCCAGCAGTTACTCGATTTTCGGGGCCGCTTTAGCTAACTATGGCTACACCTTC.

CDR3 nucleotide sequence: TGTGCCAGCAGCGTAGGCCTGGGGGGACAGCCCCTCCACTTT. Residues: CASSVGLGGQPLHF. This chain uses TRBV9 with TRBJ1-6; 7 bases line up with TRBD1. The CDR3 contains 14 residues. Germline CDR1 reads SGDLS; CDR2 reads YYNGEE. Trimming removed 0 bases from V and 13 bases from J; junction bases left unmatched: 7.

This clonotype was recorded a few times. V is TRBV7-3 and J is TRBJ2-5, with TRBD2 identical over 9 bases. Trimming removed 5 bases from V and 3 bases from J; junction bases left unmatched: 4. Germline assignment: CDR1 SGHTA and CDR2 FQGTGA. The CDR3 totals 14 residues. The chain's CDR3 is CASSRTSAEETQYF. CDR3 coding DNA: TGTGCCAGCAGCCGGACTAGCGCGGAAGAGACCCAGTACTTC.

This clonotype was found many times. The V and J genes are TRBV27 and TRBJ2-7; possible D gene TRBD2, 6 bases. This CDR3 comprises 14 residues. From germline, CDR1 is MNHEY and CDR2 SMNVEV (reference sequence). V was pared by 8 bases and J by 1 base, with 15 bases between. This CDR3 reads CASSQWDSSYEQYF. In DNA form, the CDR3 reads TGTGCCAGCTCCCAATGGGACTCTTCCTACGAGCAGTACTTC.

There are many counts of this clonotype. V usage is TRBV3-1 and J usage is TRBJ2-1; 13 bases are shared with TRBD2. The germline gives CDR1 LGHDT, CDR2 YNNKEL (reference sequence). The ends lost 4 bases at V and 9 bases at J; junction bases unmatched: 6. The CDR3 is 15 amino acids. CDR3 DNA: TGTGCCAGCAGCCTCACTAGCGGGAGGGCCACTGAGCAGTTCTTC. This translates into CASSLTSGRATEQFF.

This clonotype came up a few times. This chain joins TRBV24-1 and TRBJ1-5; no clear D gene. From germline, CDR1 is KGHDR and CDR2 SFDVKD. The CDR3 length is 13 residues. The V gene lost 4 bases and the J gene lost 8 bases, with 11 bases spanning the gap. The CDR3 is CATSEPGFEPQHF. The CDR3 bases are TGTGCCACCAGTGAGCCGGGTTTTGAGCCCCAGCATTTT.

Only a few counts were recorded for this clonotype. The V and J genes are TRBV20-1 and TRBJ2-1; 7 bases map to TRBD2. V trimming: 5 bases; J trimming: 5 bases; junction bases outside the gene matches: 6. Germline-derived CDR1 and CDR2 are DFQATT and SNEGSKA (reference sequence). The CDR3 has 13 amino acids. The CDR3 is CSAAGLRNNEQFF. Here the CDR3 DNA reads TGCAGTGCTGCGGGACTACGGAACAATGAGCAGTTCTTC.

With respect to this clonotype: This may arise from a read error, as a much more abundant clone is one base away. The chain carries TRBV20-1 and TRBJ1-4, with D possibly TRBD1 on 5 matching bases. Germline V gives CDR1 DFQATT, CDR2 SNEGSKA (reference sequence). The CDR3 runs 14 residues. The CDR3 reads CSARDPGTNEELFF. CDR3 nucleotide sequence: TGCAGTGCTAGAGATCCAGGGACTAATGAAGAACTGTTTTTT.

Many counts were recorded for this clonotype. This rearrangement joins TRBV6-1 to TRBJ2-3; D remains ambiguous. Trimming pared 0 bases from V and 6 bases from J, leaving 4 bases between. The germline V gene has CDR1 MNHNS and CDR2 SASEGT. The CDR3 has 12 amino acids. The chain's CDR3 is CASSEASDTQYF. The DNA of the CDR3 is TGTGCCAGCAGTGAAGCGTCCGATACGCAGTATTTT.

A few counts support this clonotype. Written as DNA, the CDR3 is TGTGCCAGCAGCGCACTTGGCGATACGCAGTATTTT. Residues: CASSALGDTQYF. The V call is TRBV9, the J call TRBJ2-3, with D uncertain. The germline gives CDR1 SGDLS, CDR2 YYNGEE. V was cut by 3 bases and J by 6 bases, with 8 bases left in between. The CDR3 has 12 amino acids.

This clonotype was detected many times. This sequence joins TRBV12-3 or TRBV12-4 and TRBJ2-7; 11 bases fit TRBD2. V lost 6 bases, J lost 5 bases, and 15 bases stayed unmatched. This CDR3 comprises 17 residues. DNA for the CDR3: TGTGCCAGCAGCCCCCTAATCACTAGCGGGAGTCGGGACGAGCAGTACTTC. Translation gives CASSPLITSGSRDEQYF.

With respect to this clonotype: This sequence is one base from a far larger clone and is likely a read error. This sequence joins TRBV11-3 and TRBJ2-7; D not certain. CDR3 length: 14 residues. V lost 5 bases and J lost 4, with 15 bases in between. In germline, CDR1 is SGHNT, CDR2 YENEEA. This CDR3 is CASSPMATSYEQYF. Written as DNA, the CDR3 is TGTGCCAGCAGCCCCATGGCTACGTCGTACGAGCAGTACTTC.

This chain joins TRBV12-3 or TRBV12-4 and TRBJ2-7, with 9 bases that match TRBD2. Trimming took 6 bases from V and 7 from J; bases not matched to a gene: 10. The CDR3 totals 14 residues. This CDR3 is CASRTTSGIREQYF. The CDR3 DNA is TGTGCCAGCAGAACGACTAGCGGTATCCGGGAGCAGTACTTC.

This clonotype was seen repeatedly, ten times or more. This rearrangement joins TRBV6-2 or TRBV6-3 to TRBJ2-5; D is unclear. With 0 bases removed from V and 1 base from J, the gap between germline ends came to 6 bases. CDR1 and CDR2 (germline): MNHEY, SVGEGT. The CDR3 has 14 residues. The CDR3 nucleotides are TGTGCCAGCAGTTACTCCCAGGTCCAAGAGACCCAGTACTTC. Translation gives CASSYSQVQETQYF.

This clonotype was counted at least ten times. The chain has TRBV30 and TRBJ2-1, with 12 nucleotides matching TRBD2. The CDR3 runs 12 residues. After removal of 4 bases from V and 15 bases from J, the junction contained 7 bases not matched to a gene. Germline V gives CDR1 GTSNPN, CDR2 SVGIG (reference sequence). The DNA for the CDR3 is TGTGCCTGGACCGGACTAGCGGGATATGTGTTCTTC. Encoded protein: CAWTGLAGYVFF.